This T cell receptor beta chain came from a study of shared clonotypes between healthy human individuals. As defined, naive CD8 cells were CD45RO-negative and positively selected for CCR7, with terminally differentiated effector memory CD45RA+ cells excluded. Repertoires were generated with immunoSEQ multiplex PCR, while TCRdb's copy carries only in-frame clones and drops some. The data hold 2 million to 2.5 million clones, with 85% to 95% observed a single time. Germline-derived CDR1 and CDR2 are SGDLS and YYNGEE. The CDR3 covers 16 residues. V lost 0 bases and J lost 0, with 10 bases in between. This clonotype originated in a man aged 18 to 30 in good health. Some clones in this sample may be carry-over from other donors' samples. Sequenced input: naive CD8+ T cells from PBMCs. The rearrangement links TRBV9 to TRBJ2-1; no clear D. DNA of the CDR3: TGTGCCAGCAGCGTAGATGGGCGGCGCTCCTACAATGAGCAGTTCTTC. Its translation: CASSVDGRRSYNEQFF.